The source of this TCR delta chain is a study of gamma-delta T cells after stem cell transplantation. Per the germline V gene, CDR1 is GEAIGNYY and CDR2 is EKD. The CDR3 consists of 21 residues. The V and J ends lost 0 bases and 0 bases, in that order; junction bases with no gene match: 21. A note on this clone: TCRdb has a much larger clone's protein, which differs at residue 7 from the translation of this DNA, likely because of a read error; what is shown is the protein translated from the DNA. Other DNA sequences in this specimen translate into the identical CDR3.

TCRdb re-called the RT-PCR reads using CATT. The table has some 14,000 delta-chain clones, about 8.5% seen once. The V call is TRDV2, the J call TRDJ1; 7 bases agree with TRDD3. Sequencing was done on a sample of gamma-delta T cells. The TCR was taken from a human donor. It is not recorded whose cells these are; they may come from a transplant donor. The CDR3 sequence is CACDTLHLVLGTRSYTDKLIF. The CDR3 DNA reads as TGTGCCTGTGACACCCTCCATCTCGTACTGGGGACTAGATCGTACACCGATAAACTCATCTTT.